This entry lists 3 T cell receptor beta chains sequenced from one sample in a study of regulatory T cells in long-lasting Graves disease. This sample's time point: newly diagnosed GD, antithyroid drugs for less than 3 months. The TCR library was made from RNA extracted from PBMCs. iRepertoire HTBI primers and Arm-PCR of CDR3 regions built TCR beta libraries. TCRdb processed the multiplex PCR reads anew with MiXCR; each CDR3 protein has one entry. The sample includes roughly 500,000 distinct CDR3 sequences, roughly 13% seen only once; the top ten take 10%. These data were also filed under a second study, of T cells in Graves' hyperthyroidism and ophthalmopathy.

This specimen was peripheral blood mononuclear cells (PBMCs), taken at new diagnosis, from a patient treated with antithyroid drugs. These receptor sequences come from a man younger than 45 with Graves disease.

This clonotype was counted many times. This chain connects TRBV5-1 to TRBJ1-2; D is unclear. V shed 3 bases and J shed 3 bases, with 15 bases lying between them. The CDR3 sequence is 15 residues long. CDR1 and CDR2 from the germline V gene are SGHRS and YFSETQ. The CDR3 reads CASSSPDDGYYGYTF. CDR3 sequence (DNA): TGCGCCAGCAGCTCGCCAGACGACGGATACTATGGCTACACCTTC.

This clonotype was detected a few times. In DNA, the CDR3 is TGCGCCAGCAGTGACAGCAATAATTCACCCCTCCACTTT. Amino acids: CASSDSNNSPLHF. The J gene is TRBJ1-6, the V gene TRBV10-2; D ambiguous. The germline V and J ends were trimmed by 3 bases and 5 bases, with 5 bases remaining between them. The germline CDR1 and CDR2 sequences are WSHSY and SAAADI. The CDR3 is made up of 13 amino acids.

The table lists this clonotype with a few counts. This chain connects TRBV24-1 to TRBJ2-1, with TRBD2 identical over 9 bases. Germline CDR1 and CDR2: KGHDR and SFDVKD. This CDR3 has 16 residues. V was clipped by 6 bases and J by 1 base; unmatched bases: 6. The CDR3 loop is CATSRGTSRSYNEQFF. The DNA for the CDR3 is TGTGCCACCAGTCGGGGGACTAGCAGGTCCTACAATGAGCAGTTCTTC.